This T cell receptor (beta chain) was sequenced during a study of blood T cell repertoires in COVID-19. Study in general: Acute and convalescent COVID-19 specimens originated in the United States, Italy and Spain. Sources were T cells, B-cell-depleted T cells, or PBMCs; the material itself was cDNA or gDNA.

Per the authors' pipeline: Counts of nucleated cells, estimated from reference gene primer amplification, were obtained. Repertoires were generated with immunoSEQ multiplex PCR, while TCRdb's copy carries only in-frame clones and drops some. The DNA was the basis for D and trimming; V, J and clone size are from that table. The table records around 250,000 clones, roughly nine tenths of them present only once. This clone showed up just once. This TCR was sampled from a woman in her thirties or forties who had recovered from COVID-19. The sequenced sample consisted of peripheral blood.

The CDR3 DNA follows: TGTGCCTGTAGCCGGGATATCGCTAACTATGGCTACACCTTC. It translates to CACSRDIANYGYTF. This chain links TRBV30 with TRBJ1-2; D call uncertain. The germline V gene has CDR1 GTSNPN and CDR2 SVGIG (reference sequence). With 6 bases removed from V and 0 bases from J, the gap between germline ends came to 14 bases. CDR3 length: 14 residues.